The 17 T cell receptor beta chains below were found in one sample sequenced in a study of cytomegalovirus exposure and HLA in healthy donors. PCR primers comprised 60 Vbeta and 13 Jbeta primers. Here immunoSEQ multiplex PCR was the method, and the copy in TCRdb shows in-frame clones only, minus some. Here the sample spans about 120,000 clones, about 74% being singletons. Sequences were obtained from PBMCs. The receptors here all came from a man between 25 and 39 years old in good health and CMV-seropositive.

The J gene is TRBJ2-2, the V gene TRBV21-1; the table names TRBD1, a call not compared with the DNA. TRBV21-1 is recorded as a pseudogene. This CDR3 contains 16 residues. The CDR3 here is CASSKARDRGIGELFF. CDR3 sequence (DNA): TGTGCCAGCAGCAAAGCCCGAGACAGGGGGATCGGGGAGCTGTTTTTT.

In this sample, this clone turned up a few times. The chain joins TRBV5-4 to TRBJ2-1; TRBD2 matches at 11 bases. Germline trimming cut 4 bases from V and 4 bases from J; bases unmatched to any gene: 7. In germline, CDR1 is SGHNT, CDR2 YYREEE (reference sequence). This CDR3 has 16 residues. In nucleotides, the CDR3 is TGTGCCAGCAGCGCGAGTAGCGGGGGGGCGTACAATGAGCAGTTCTTC. This translates into CASSASSGGAYNEQFF.

V gene TRBV7-2 combines with J gene TRBJ2-3; the match to TRBD1 covers 8 bases. CDR1 SGHTA and CDR2 FQGNSA come from the germline V gene. The CDR3 runs to 15 residues. Trimming at V came to 4 bases and at J to 0 bases, leaving 3 bases not matched to a gene. The CDR3 is CASSWDRWSTDTQYF. The DNA of the CDR3 is TGTGCCAGCAGCTGGGACAGGTGGAGCACAGATACGCAGTATTTT. Combining the CDR3 with reference TRBV7-2 and TRBJ2-3 gives the whole variable domain GAGVSQSPSNKVTEKGKDVELRCDPISGHTALYWYRQSLGQGLEFLIYFQGNSAPDKSGLPSDRFSAERTGGSVSTLTIQRTQQEDSAVYLCASSWDRWSTDTQYFGPGTRLTVL.

The chain carries TRBV7-2 and TRBJ1-3, with a weak D call TRBD1 (6 bases). There are 15 residues in the CDR3. With 5 bases removed from V and 2 bases from J, the gap between germline ends came to 13 bases. Looked up from germline, CDR1 is SGHTA and CDR2 is FQGNSA. CDR3 residues: CASSPQTGTGNTIYF. The CDR3 nucleotides read TGTGCCAGCAGCCCCCAGACAGGAACTGGAAACACCATATATTTT. Using reference TRBV7-2 and TRBJ1-3 for the parts outside the CDR3, the full variable domain is GAGVSQSPSNKVTEKGKDVELRCDPISGHTALYWYRQSLGQGLEFLIYFQGNSAPDKSGLPSDRFSAERTGGSVSTLTIQRTQQEDSAVYLCASSPQTGTGNTIYFGEGSWLTVV.

This chain joins TRBV6-5 and TRBJ1-3, with D hard to call. Trimming cost V 2 bases and J 0 bases, with 5 bases left between them. Germline V CDR1 and CDR2: MNHEY, SVGAGI. The CDR3 sequence is 14 residues long. CDR3 loop: CASSYTSSGNTIYF. CDR3 coding DNA: TGTGCCAGCAGTTACACCAGCTCTGGAAACACCATATATTTT.

The chain uses TRBV11-2 and TRBJ2-1, with D perhaps TRBD2 (5 bases). Germline-derived CDR1 and CDR2 are SGHAT and FQNNGV. The CDR3 consists of 12 residues. V was clipped by 7 bases and J by 10 bases, with 14 bases between them. The CDR3 sequence: CASTSTGGEQFF. In DNA, the CDR3 is TGTGCCAGCACTTCGACTGGCGGGGAGCAGTTCTTC. Full variable domain (missing parts from reference TRBV11-2 and TRBJ2-1): EAGVAQSPRYKIIEKRQSVAFWCNPISGHATLYWYQQILGQGPKLLIQFQNNGVVDDSQLPKDRFSAERLKGVDSTLKIQPAKLEDSAVYLCASTSTGGEQFFGPGTRLTVL.

The V call is TRBV7-9, the J call TRBJ1-6, with D possibly matching TRBD1 (5 bases). V was clipped by 4 bases and J by 7 bases, with 11 bases between them. The CDR3 totals 14 residues. Germline V gives CDR1 SEHNR, CDR2 FQNEAQ (reference sequence). The CDR3 coding sequence is TGTGCCAGCAGCTGGGGGGAGTCGAATTCACCCCTCCACTTT. Translating it yields CASSWGESNSPLHF.

J is TRBJ1-3 and V is TRBV6-1, with a weak D call TRBD1 (5 bases). This CDR3 comprises 16 residues. Trimming took 3 bases from V and 11 from J, leaving 23 bases between them. Germline V gives CDR1 MNHNS, CDR2 SASEGT. CDR3 amino acids: CASSEIRGRARDAIYF. CDR3 sequence (DNA): TGTGCCAGCAGTGAGATAAGGGGCCGAGCTCGTGACGCCATATATTTT.

This clone showed up just once. At one end, the junction sequence differs from germline, possibly due to a read error. The V call is TRBV4-3, the J call TRBJ1-2; TRBD1 is a possible D gene (5 bases). The CDR3 has 14 residues. Germline lookup yields CDR1 LGHNA and CDR2 YSLEER. The CDR3 is CASSQDWAGNGYPF. The DNA for the CDR3 is TGCGCCAGCAGCCAAGATTGGGCAGGGAATGGCTACCCCTTC.

The genes are TRBV7-9 and TRBJ1-2; TRBD1 is a possible D gene (6 bases). The germline V gene encodes CDR1 SEHNR and CDR2 FQNEAQ (reference sequence). The V and J ends lost 4 bases and 4 bases respectively, with 19 bases between them. The CDR3 is made up of 16 amino acids. CDR3 residues: CASSSKRGRGIYGYTF. The CDR3 DNA sequence: TGTGCCAGCAGCTCGAAGCGGGGGAGGGGGATCTATGGCTACACCTTC.

This clone came up a few times. This chain joins TRBV25-1 and TRBJ1-1; 7 nucleotides line up with TRBD1. CDR1 and CDR2 (germline): MGHDK, SYGVNS. CDR3 length: 12 amino acids. V was clipped by 3 bases and J by 7 bases; unmatched bases: 2. CDR3 in amino acids: CASSEQGGEAFF. The CDR3, as DNA: TGTGCCAGCAGTGAGCAGGGGGGTGAAGCTTTCTTT.

This clone was observed a few times. The V call is TRBV28, the J call TRBJ1-2, with D tentatively TRBD1 (6 bases). This CDR3 comprises 13 residues. Germline V gene data show CDR1 as MDHEN and CDR2 as SYDVKM. Between the trimmed V and J ends, which lost 6 bases and 7 bases, there was a span of 15 bases. The CDR3 loop is CASSLGGGGGYTF. CDR3 nucleotides: TGTGCCAGCAGCCTCGGGGGGGGCGGTGGCTACACCTTC.

In DNA, the CDR3 is TGTGCCAGCAGTGGACCGGGACAGCAAGAGACCCAGTACTTC. Amino acid sequence: CASSGPGQQETQYF. V gene TRBV28 combines with J gene TRBJ2-5, with 7 nucleotides matching TRBD1. J was trimmed by 2 bases and V by 5 bases; bases with no gene match: 5. This CDR3 comprises 14 residues. Germline-derived CDR1 and CDR2 are MDHEN and SYDVKM.

As DNA, the CDR3 is TGTGCCAGCAGCTTCTCTAGCGGGCAAGAGACCCAGTACTTC. As protein: CASSFSSGQETQYF. The chain employs TRBV11-2 and TRBJ2-5; 8 nucleotides match TRBD2. The CDR3 is 14 residues long. V was pared by 3 bases and J by 2 bases, with 2 bases of the junction left unmatched. Germline V gene sequence: CDR1 SGHAT, CDR2 FQNNGV.

The V and J genes are TRBV7-2 and TRBJ1-2, with D possibly being TRBD1 (6 bases). Trimming left V 1 base short and J 2 bases short, with 14 bases between. This CDR3 is built from 16 residues. The V gene's germline CDR1 is SGHTA and CDR2 FQGNSA. In nucleotides, the CDR3 is TGTGCCAGCAGCTTAGTGGGGGGGCAGGCCAACTATGGCTACACCTTC. Amino acid sequence: CASSLVGGQANYGYTF.

V usage is TRBV6-1 and J usage is TRBJ2-7; TRBD1 agrees at 7 bases. This CDR3 is built from 15 residues. Germline values: CDR1 MNHNS, CDR2 SASEGT. J lost 3 bases, V lost 6 bases, and 11 bases had no gene match. The CDR3: CASSTGAPTRYEQYF. As DNA, the CDR3 is TGTGCCAGCAGCACAGGGGCCCCCACTCGCTACGAGCAGTACTTC.

This chain connects TRBV7-9 to TRBJ1-1, with D perhaps TRBD1 (5 bases). The germline V and J ends were trimmed by 10 bases and 0 bases, with 15 bases remaining between them. Looked up from germline, CDR1 is SEHNR and CDR2 is FQNEAQ (reference sequence). The CDR3 totals 14 residues. The CDR3 DNA sequence: TGTGCCACTCACGCAGGGAACATGAACACTGAAGCTTTCTTT. It encodes CATHAGNMNTEAFF.